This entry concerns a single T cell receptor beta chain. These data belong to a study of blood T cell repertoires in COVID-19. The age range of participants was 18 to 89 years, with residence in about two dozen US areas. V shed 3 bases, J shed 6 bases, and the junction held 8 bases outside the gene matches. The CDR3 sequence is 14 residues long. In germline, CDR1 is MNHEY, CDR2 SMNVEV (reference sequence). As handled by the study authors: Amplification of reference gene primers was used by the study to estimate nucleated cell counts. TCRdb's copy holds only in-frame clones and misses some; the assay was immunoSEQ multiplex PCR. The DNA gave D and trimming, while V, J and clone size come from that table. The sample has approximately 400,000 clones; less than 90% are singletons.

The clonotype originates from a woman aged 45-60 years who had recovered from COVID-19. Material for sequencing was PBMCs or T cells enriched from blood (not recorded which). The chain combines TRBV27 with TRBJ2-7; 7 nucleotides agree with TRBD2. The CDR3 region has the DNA TGTGCCAGCAGTTTGGGGACTAATGCTCGCGAGCAGTACTTC. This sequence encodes CASSLGTNAREQYF.